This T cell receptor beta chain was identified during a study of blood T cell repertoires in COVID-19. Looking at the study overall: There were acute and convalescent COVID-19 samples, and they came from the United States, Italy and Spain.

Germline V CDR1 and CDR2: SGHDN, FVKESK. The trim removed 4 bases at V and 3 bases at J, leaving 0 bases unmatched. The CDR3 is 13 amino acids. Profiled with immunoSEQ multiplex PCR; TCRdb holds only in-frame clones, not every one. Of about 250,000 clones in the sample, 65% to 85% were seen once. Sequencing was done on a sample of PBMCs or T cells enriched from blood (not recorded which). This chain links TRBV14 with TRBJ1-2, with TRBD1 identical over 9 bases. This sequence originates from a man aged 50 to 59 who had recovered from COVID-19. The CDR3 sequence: CASSRTGDYGYTF. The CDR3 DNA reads TGTGCCAGCAGCCGGACAGGGGACTATGGCTACACCTTC.